This T cell receptor (beta chain) appears in the sequencing data of a study of shared clonotypes between healthy human individuals. Here immunoSEQ multiplex PCR was the method, and the copy in TCRdb shows in-frame clones only, minus some. Here the sample spans roughly 700,000 clones, around 72% being singletons. This clone has only a few counts. CDR1 is MNHNS and CDR2 is SASEGT in the germline V gene. Trimming removed 0 bases at V and 6 bases at J, with 7 bases between. The CDR3 spans 13 residues. Source material: memory CD4+ T cells sorted from blood. The sample's subset: CD45RA-negative fraction. The chain joins TRBV6-1 to TRBJ2-3, with unresolved D. The receptor's source is a woman aged 25 to 39 in good health. CDR3 sequence reads: CASSEALRDTQYF. CDR3 in DNA: TGTGCCAGCAGTGAAGCGCTTCGTGATACGCAGTATTTT.